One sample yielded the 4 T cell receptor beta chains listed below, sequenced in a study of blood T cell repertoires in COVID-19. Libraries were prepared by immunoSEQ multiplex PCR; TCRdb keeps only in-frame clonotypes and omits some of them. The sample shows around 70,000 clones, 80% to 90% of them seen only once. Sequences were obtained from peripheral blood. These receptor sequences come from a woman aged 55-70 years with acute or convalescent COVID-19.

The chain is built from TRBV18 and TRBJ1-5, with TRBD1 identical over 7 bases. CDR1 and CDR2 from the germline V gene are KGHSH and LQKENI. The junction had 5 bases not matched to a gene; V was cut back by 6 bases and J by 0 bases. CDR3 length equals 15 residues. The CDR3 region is CASSPRGYSNQPQHF. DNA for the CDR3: TGTGCCAGCTCCCCCAGGGGGTATAGCAATCAGCCCCAGCATTTT.

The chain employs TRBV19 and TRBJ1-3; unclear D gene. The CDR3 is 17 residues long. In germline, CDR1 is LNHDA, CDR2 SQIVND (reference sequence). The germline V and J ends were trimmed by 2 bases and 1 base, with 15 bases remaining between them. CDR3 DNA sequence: TGTGCCAGTAGTATATTGAGGGCTCGCGTATCTGGAAACACCATATATTTT. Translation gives CASSILRARVSGNTIYF.

The CDR3 nucleotides read TGTGCCACCAGCAGACCTGGGCACGGGACTTCCCCGGATACGCAGTATTTT. Its translation: CATSRPGHGTSPDTQYF. V is TRBV15 and J is TRBJ2-3; D is possibly TRBD2 (6 bases). CDR1 LNHNV and CDR2 YYDKDF come from the germline V gene (reference sequence). V was trimmed by 2 bases and J by 6 bases, leaving 21 bases between them. The CDR3 contains 17 residues.

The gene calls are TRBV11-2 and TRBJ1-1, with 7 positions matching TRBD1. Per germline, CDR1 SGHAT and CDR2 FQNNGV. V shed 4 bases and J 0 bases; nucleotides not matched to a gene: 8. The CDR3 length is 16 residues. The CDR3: CASSSTTGDMNTEAFF. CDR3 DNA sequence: TGTGCCAGCAGCTCTACAACAGGGGACATGAACACTGAAGCTTTCTTT.